These T cell receptor beta chains were read from a single sample in a study of shared clonotypes between healthy human individuals. Only in-frame clones appear in the TCRdb table, and some are missing; sequencing was by immunoSEQ multiplex PCR. Of over a million clones in the sample, approximately 80% were seen once. Sequenced sample: memory CD4+ T cells from PBMCs. The origin of the receptors is a man between 18 and 29 years old in good health. Some clones in this sample may be carry-over from other donors' samples. Each CDR3 is given with its conserved first and last residue. Fields, in order: V gene, D gene, J gene, clone size, CDR3 DNA, CDR3 protein. The D gene is left open where the match is weak. Clone sizes are given selectively: once, few, many, or a class where the clone is expanded.

v_gene: TRBV27
d_gene: TRBD2
j_gene: TRBJ2-3
abundance: .
CDR3nt: TGTGCCAGCAGTTCCCCACGACTAGCTAGCACAGATACGCAGTATTTT
CDR3aa: CASSSPRLASTDTQYF

v_gene: TRBV4-3
d_gene: .
j_gene: TRBJ1-4
abundance: few
CDR3nt: TGCGCCAGCAGCCAAGGGGGTGGCGTCGACGAAAAACTGTTTTTT
CDR3aa: CASSQGGGVDEKLFF

v_gene: TRBV28
d_gene: TRBD2
j_gene: TRBJ2-2
abundance: .
CDR3nt: TGTGCCAGCAGTTTACAGGGGTTCGCTAGCGGGGCCGGGGAGCTGTTTTTT
CDR3aa: CASSLQGFASGAGELFF

v_gene: TRBV4-1
d_gene: .
j_gene: TRBJ1-1
abundance: .
CDR3nt: TGCGCCAGCAGCCAAGAGAGGGGCCAAGGGGGCACTGAAGCTTTCTTT
CDR3aa: CASSQERGQGGTEAFF

v_gene: TRBV19
d_gene: .
j_gene: TRBJ1-4
abundance: few
CDR3nt: TGTGCCAGTAGTAGGGAACTTAACCGGATACTGTTTTTT
CDR3aa: CASSRELNRILFF

v_gene: TRBV19
d_gene: TRBD1
j_gene: TRBJ2-2
abundance: .
CDR3nt: TGTGCCAGTAGTATCATACAGGGGACCGGGGAGCTGTTTTTT
CDR3aa: CASSIIQGTGELFF

v_gene: TRBV28
d_gene: TRBD1
j_gene: TRBJ1-2
abundance: .
CDR3nt: TGTGCCAGCAGCCCTACAGGGGGCGGTGGCTACACCTTC
CDR3aa: CASSPTGGGGYTF

v_gene: TRBV5-1
d_gene: .
j_gene: TRBJ1-2
abundance: .
CDR3nt: TGCGCCAGCAGCTCCCGCGCGGATCCACAAGGTGGCTACACCTTC
CDR3aa: CASSSRADPQGGYTF

v_gene: TRBV2
d_gene: .
j_gene: TRBJ1-2
abundance: .
CDR3nt: TGTGCCAGCAGGACAGGTGGTGACAACTATGGCTACACCTTC
CDR3aa: CASRTGGDNYGYTF

v_gene: TRBV2
d_gene: .
j_gene: TRBJ1-2
abundance: many
CDR3nt: TGTGCCAGCAGTGAGGTTTCAGGGAATGGCTACACCTTC
CDR3aa: CASSEVSGNGYTF

v_gene: TRBV5-4
d_gene: TRBD1
j_gene: TRBJ2-7
abundance: once
CDR3nt: TGTGCCAGCAGCCCGAAAGGTGACAGGGGGCGCACCTACGAGCAGTACTTC
CDR3aa: CASSPKGDRGRTYEQYF

v_gene: TRBV29-1
d_gene: .
j_gene: TRBJ2-6
abundance: .
CDR3nt: TGCAGCGCCTCGACAGGATACTCTGGGGCCAACGTCCTGACTTTC
CDR3aa: CSASTGYSGANVLTF

v_gene: TRBV4-3
d_gene: TRBD2
j_gene: TRBJ2-3
abundance: .
CDR3nt: TGCGCCAGCAGCCAAGATCGGGTAAATAGCGGGAGAGGCAATAACGGCACAGATACGCAGTATTTT
CDR3aa: CASSQDRVNSGRGNNGTDTQYF

v_gene: TRBV6-1
d_gene: TRBD1
j_gene: TRBJ1-1
abundance: .
CDR3nt: TGTGCCAGCAGGGGGGACAGTGAAGCTTTCTTT
CDR3aa: CASRGDSEAFF

v_gene: TRBV19
d_gene: TRBD1
j_gene: TRBJ1-5
abundance: .
CDR3nt: TGTGCCAGTAGCCCACAGGGGGGTCAGCCCCAGCATTTT
CDR3aa: CASSPQGGQPQHF

v_gene: TRBV19
d_gene: TRBD1
j_gene: TRBJ2-7
abundance: .
CDR3nt: TGTGCCAGTAGTACCTTGACAGGGTCCTACGAGCAGTACTTC
CDR3aa: CASSTLTGSYEQYF

v_gene: TRBV29-1
d_gene: .
j_gene: TRBJ2-5
abundance: .
CDR3nt: TGCAGCGTTCAAAGGCAGCTGGTAAAGACCCAGTACTTC
CDR3aa: CSVQRQLVKTQYF

v_gene: TRBV5-4
d_gene: TRBD1
j_gene: TRBJ2-1
abundance: .
CDR3nt: TGTGCCAGCAGCCCAAGACAGGGCCACTACAATGAGCAGTTCTTC
CDR3aa: CASSPRQGHYNEQFF

v_gene: TRBV29-1
d_gene: .
j_gene: TRBJ1-5
abundance: .
CDR3nt: TGCAGCGTTGGGCCACAAGCGGCGGGGGATAATCAGCCCCAGCATTTT
CDR3aa: CSVGPQAAGDNQPQHF

v_gene: TRBV5-1
d_gene: TRBD1
j_gene: TRBJ2-1
abundance: .
CDR3nt: TGCGCCAGCAGCTTGGACGGGACAGCCTCCTACAATGAGCAGTTCTTC
CDR3aa: CASSLDGTASYNEQFF

v_gene: TRBV19
d_gene: TRBD1
j_gene: TRBJ2-3
abundance: .
CDR3nt: TGTGCCAGTAGTATACGGACAGGGTCCGATACGCAGTATTTT
CDR3aa: CASSIRTGSDTQYF

v_gene: TRBV11-2
d_gene: .
j_gene: TRBJ2-7
abundance: .
CDR3nt: TGTGCCAGCAGCTTAGTAAGAAGGGCCTACGAGCAGTACTTC
CDR3aa: CASSLVRRAYEQYF

v_gene: TRBV10-3
d_gene: .
j_gene: TRBJ1-2
abundance: once
CDR3nt: TGTGCCATCAGTGAGTCGGGAACACCCGTTGGCTACACCTTC
CDR3aa: CAISESGTPVGYTF

v_gene: TRBV29-1
d_gene: TRBD1
j_gene: TRBJ2-4
abundance: .
CDR3nt: TGCAGCGTTGAAGATCAGGGGGCCTTAAACATTCAGTACTTC
CDR3aa: CSVEDQGALNIQYF

v_gene: TRBV5-1
d_gene: .
j_gene: TRBJ2-5
abundance: .
CDR3nt: TGCGCCAGCAGCTCCCGCCCGGGGGAGACCCAGTACTTC
CDR3aa: CASSSRPGETQYF

v_gene: TRBV18
d_gene: .
j_gene: TRBJ2-1
abundance: .
CDR3nt: TGTGCCAGCTCACCAAGCATGGCAGACAATGAGCAGTTCTTC
CDR3aa: CASSPSMADNEQFF

v_gene: TRBV7-2
d_gene: .
j_gene: TRBJ2-3
abundance: .
CDR3nt: TGTGCCAGCAACACCAGGGGAGGGGGGACAGATACGCAGTATTTT
CDR3aa: CASNTRGGGTDTQYF

v_gene: TRBV5-1
d_gene: TRBD2
j_gene: TRBJ2-5
abundance: many
CDR3nt: TGCGCCAGCAGCGCAACACTAGCGGGACAAGAGACCCAGTACTTC
CDR3aa: CASSATLAGQETQYF

v_gene: TRBV7-6
d_gene: .
j_gene: TRBJ2-7
abundance: .
CDR3nt: TGTGCCAGCAGCTCTCAGGGGGGATCCGAGCAGTACTTC
CDR3aa: CASSSQGGSEQYF

v_gene: TRBV7-9
d_gene: .
j_gene: TRBJ1-3
abundance: .
CDR3nt: TGTGCCAGCAGCTTCCCCCGCAGCCTCTCTGGAAACACCATATATTTT
CDR3aa: CASSFPRSLSGNTIYF

v_gene: TRBV4-3
d_gene: .
j_gene: TRBJ2-3
abundance: once
CDR3nt: TGCGCCAGCAGCCAAGATTATGGACAGCGCACAGATACGCAGTATTTT
CDR3aa: CASSQDYGQRTDTQYF

v_gene: TRBV18
d_gene: .
j_gene: TRBJ1-3
abundance: .
CDR3nt: TGTGCCAGCTCACCACCTCTCCAGGGGATCCCTCTAGTCAACACCATATATTTT
CDR3aa: CASSPPLQGIPLVNTIYF

v_gene: TRBV6-5
d_gene: .
j_gene: TRBJ1-2
abundance: .
CDR3nt: TGTGCCAGCAGTTACTCGGGGGCAGGGCTGCGTGGCTACACCTTC
CDR3aa: CASSYSGAGLRGYTF

v_gene: TRBV7-2
d_gene: TRBD2
j_gene: TRBJ2-7
abundance: .
CDR3nt: TGTGCCAGCAGCTTAGGAGGCCTAGCGGGATATATGGCGCAGTACTTC
CDR3aa: CASSLGGLAGYMAQYF

v_gene: TRBV9
d_gene: .
j_gene: TRBJ2-7
abundance: .
CDR3nt: TGTGCCAGCAGCGCCCCATCCGGCTACGAGCAGTACTTC
CDR3aa: CASSAPSGYEQYF

v_gene: TRBV4-2
d_gene: TRBD1
j_gene: TRBJ2-2
abundance: .
CDR3nt: TGTGCCAGCAGCCGACAGGGCGGCGACACCGGGGAGCTGTTTTTT
CDR3aa: CASSRQGGDTGELFF

v_gene: TRBV18
d_gene: .
j_gene: TRBJ1-2
abundance: .
CDR3nt: TGTGCCAGCTCACCAGAGATGCTTGGAGGTATGGATGGCTACACCTTC
CDR3aa: CASSPEMLGGMDGYTF

v_gene: TRBV5-1
d_gene: .
j_gene: TRBJ2-5
abundance: few
CDR3nt: TGTGCCAGCAGTTATCTTGGGACCCAGTACTTC
CDR3aa: CASSYLGTQYF

v_gene: TRBV5-8
d_gene: .
j_gene: TRBJ2-3
abundance: once
CDR3nt: TGTGCCAGCAGCTTGGTCCGGGGACCGCGCGTGGGAGATACGCAGTATTTT
CDR3aa: CASSLVRGPRVGDTQYF

v_gene: TRBV6-1
d_gene: .
j_gene: TRBJ2-1
abundance: .
CDR3nt: TGTGCCAGCAGTGAGGGGGGGCTTGGGAACAATGAGCAGTTCTTC
CDR3aa: CASSEGGLGNNEQFF

v_gene: TRBV2
d_gene: .
j_gene: TRBJ2-6
abundance: few
CDR3nt: TGTGCCAGCACTGGACCTATCTCTGGGGCCAACGTCCTGACTTTC
CDR3aa: CASTGPISGANVLTF